The rows below give T cell receptor beta chains drawn from one sample of a study of shared clonotypes between healthy human individuals. Repertoires were generated with immunoSEQ multiplex PCR, while TCRdb's copy carries only in-frame clones and drops some. Among some 2.1 million clones listed, approximately 95% were seen once. Sequencing was done on a sample of naive CD4+ T cells sorted from blood. Source of these receptors: a man younger than 35 in good health. The CDR3 runs from the conserved cysteine through the conserved F or W. D genes are given only for firm matches. Only some rows state a clone size, as once, few, many or a class for expanded clones.

clone_size	v_call	d_call	j_call	cdr3_aa	cdr3_nt
-	TRBV7-9	-	TRBJ1-2	CASSPRTGQFYGYTF	TGTGCCAGCAGCCCCCGCACGGGGCAGTTCTATGGCTACACCTTC
-	TRBV6-1	TRBD1	TRBJ1-2	CASSAPGQGTNGYTF	TGTGCCAGCAGTGCCCCGGGACAGGGGACGAATGGCTACACCTTC
-	TRBV6-5	TRBD1	TRBJ1-2	CASSSPLTGIKGYTF	TGTGCCAGCAGTTCCCCCCTGACAGGGATTAAAGGCTACACCTTC
-	TRBV9	TRBD2	TRBJ2-1	CASSPRLAGGPGEQFF	TGTGCCAGCAGCCCGCGACTAGCGGGGGGGCCGGGTGAGCAGTTCTTC
-	TRBV6-5	-	TRBJ1-2	CASSKESYGYTF	TGTGCCAGCAGTAAAGAGAGCTATGGCTACACCTTC
-	TRBV2	TRBD1	TRBJ2-1	CASIFDRGTYNEQFF	TGTGCCAGCATCTTCGACAGGGGCACCTACAATGAGCAGTTCTTC
-	TRBV27	TRBD1	TRBJ1-6	CASSFGGQGSSPLHF	TGTGCCAGCAGTTTTGGGGGACAGGGGAGTTCACCCCTCCACTTT
few	TRBV30	-	TRBJ1-2	CAWSVAGSGYTF	TGTGCCTGGAGCGTGGCGGGGTCTGGCTACACCTTC
-	TRBV4-3	TRBD2	TRBJ2-1	CASSQQLAGGYEQFF	TGCGCCAGCAGCCAACAGCTAGCGGGAGGCTATGAGCAGTTCTTC
-	TRBV18	-	TRBJ2-1	CASSPREAEQFF	TGTGCCAGCTCACCCCGTGAGGCTGAGCAGTTCTTC
-	TRBV28	-	TRBJ2-2	CASIGSHSFTGELFF	TGTGCCAGCATAGGTAGCCACAGCTTCACCGGGGAGCTGTTTTTT
-	TRBV4-1	TRBD1	TRBJ1-4	CASSQVGQQEKLFF	TGCGCCAGCAGCCAAGTGGGACAGCAAGAAAAACTGTTTTTT
-	TRBV5-1	TRBD2	TRBJ2-3	CASSLSSGLAGERPVDTQYF	TGCGCCAGCAGCTTGAGTAGTGGACTAGCGGGGGAGCGCCCCGTCGATACGCAGTATTTT
once	TRBV10-3	-	TRBJ1-5	CASADRGRDSNQPQHF	TGTGCCAGTGCCGATAGGGGTCGGGATAGCAATCAGCCCCAGCATTTT
-	TRBV4-2	TRBD1	TRBJ2-2	CASSQGDRLTGELFF	TGTGCCAGCAGCCAAGGGGACAGATTAACCGGGGAGCTGTTTTTT
-	TRBV5-1	TRBD1	TRBJ1-2	CASSLVGTGGTYTF	TGCGCCAGCAGCTTGGTTGGGACAGGGGGGACCTACACCTTC
-	TRBV10-3	-	TRBJ1-5	CAISEGLQGNQPQHF	TGTGCCATCAGTGAAGGCCTCCAAGGTAATCAGCCCCAGCATTTT
-	TRBV19	-	TRBJ2-7	CASSIDGVRQYF	TGTGCCAGTAGTATCGACGGAGTGCGGCAGTACTTC
once	TRBV4-3	-	TRBJ2-1	CASSQEAGQPGYNEQFF	TGCGCCAGCAGCCAAGAGGCGGGCCAGCCTGGCTACAATGAGCAGTTCTTC
once	TRBV6-1	-	TRBJ1-1	CASMWAGDAEAFF	TGTGCCAGCATGTGGGCAGGGGACGCTGAAGCTTTCTTT
-	TRBV30	-	TRBJ2-3	CAWSRESTDTQYF	TGTGCCTGGAGTAGGGAGAGCACAGATACGCAGTATTTT
-	TRBV6-6	-	TRBJ1-6	CASTDQAPLHF	TGTGCCAGCACCGATCAGGCACCCCTCCACTTT
-	TRBV30	-	TRBJ1-4	CAWSVVRNPTNEKLFF	TGTGCCTGGAGTGTAGTAAGGAACCCAACTAATGAAAAACTGTTTTTT
-	TRBV15	TRBD1	TRBJ2-3	CATSRARQGVVTDTQYF	TGTGCCACCAGCAGAGCCAGACAGGGGGTTGTCACAGATACGCAGTATTTT
-	TRBV7-3	-	TRBJ2-6	CASSLSIDSGANVLTF	TGTGCCAGCAGCTTGTCCATAGACTCTGGGGCCAACGTCCTGACTTTC
-	TRBV10-3	-	TRBJ2-7	CAISETHYEQYF	TGTGCCATCAGTGAGACTCACTACGAGCAGTACTTC
-	TRBV30	-	TRBJ1-2	CAWRTDFVVIGQFGYTF	TGTGCCTGGAGGACAGACTTCGTGGTTATCGGTCAGTTCGGTTACACCTTC
-	TRBV5-1	-	TRBJ2-5	CASSFSGRVEETQYF	TGCGCCAGCAGCTTCTCCGGCAGGGTGGAAGAGACCCAGTACTTC